Each of the 24 T cell receptor beta chains below was sequenced from the same sample in a study of T cells in tuberculosis. Here immunoSEQ multiplex PCR was the method, and the copy in TCRdb shows in-frame clones only, minus some. Counted here are roughly 7,100 clones, around 93% occurring once; the ten biggest clones make up around 10%. The sample consisted of PBMCs. The receptors were gathered from an adult with tuberculosis.

The CDR3 nucleotides are TGTGCCAGCAGCCAGCGAGGGGGTGGAGAGACCCAGTACTTC. Its protein product is CASSQRGGGETQYF. The chain joins TRBV7-7 to TRBJ2-5, with D possibly being TRBD1 (6 bases). There are 14 residues in the CDR3. With 5 bases removed from V and 4 bases from J, the gap between germline ends came to 14 bases. Per the germline V gene, CDR1 is SSHAT and CDR2 is FNYEAQ (reference sequence).

This chain uses TRBV9 with TRBJ2-3; 9 nucleotides align to TRBD2. Germline values: CDR1 SGDLS, CDR2 YYNGEE. This CDR3 has 18 amino acids. The J segment lost 6 bases and the V segment lost 4 bases, leaving 18 bases of the junction unmatched. CDR3 sequence: CASSTRPGGGGAQDTQYF. The CDR3 DNA reads TGTGCCAGCAGCACGAGGCCCGGGGGCGGGGGGGCGCAGGATACGCAGTATTTT.

This chain links TRBV10-2 with TRBJ2-3, with 16 bases aligning to TRBD2. The CDR3 consists of 17 residues. The V gene end was trimmed by 10 bases and the J gene end by 2 bases; junction bases not matched to a gene: 9. Germline CDR1 is WSHSY and CDR2 is SAAADI. CDR3 nucleotide sequence: TGCGCCATCCGAGGGGGACTAGCGGGAGGGCTCACAGATACGCAGTATTTT. This gives the protein CAIRGGLAGGLTDTQYF.

This chain uses TRBV30 with TRBJ2-5; possibly TRBD2 for D (6 bases). The CDR3 is made up of 13 amino acids. Trimming cost V 1 base and J 0 bases, with 6 bases left between them. Germline loops: CDR1 GTSNPN, CDR2 SVGIG (reference sequence). The CDR3 DNA follows: TGTGCCTGGAGTGGGGGGGACCAAGAGACCCAGTACTTC. Protein: CAWSGGDQETQYF.

The chain joins TRBV19 to TRBJ1-5; a weak D match, TRBD1 (5 bases). Deletions cut 5 bases from V and 1 base from J, with 18 bases between. Germline-derived CDR1 and CDR2 are LNHDA and SQIVND (reference sequence). This CDR3 has 17 amino acids. The CDR3 bases are TGTGCCAGTAGTGGGTCAGGGCTGAGAGAGAGCAATCAGCCCCAGCATTTT. Encoded protein: CASSGSGLRESNQPQHF.

This clone was detected a few times. The rearrangement uses TRBV6-1 and TRBJ2-7, with TRBD1 identical over 11 bases. Germline V gene lookup returns CDR1 MNHNS and CDR2 SASEGT. The CDR3 consists of 15 residues. The V gene end was trimmed by 3 bases and the J gene end by 2 bases; junction bases not matched to a gene: 3. The CDR3 coding sequence is TGTGCCAGCAGTGATCAGGACAGGGGGCCCTACGAGCAGTACTTC. This translates into CASSDQDRGPYEQYF.

The chain carries TRBV6-5 and TRBJ2-1; 7 bases fit TRBD1. In germline, CDR1 is MNHEY, CDR2 SVGAGI. V was pared by 5 bases and J by 4 bases, with 8 bases of the junction left unmatched. The CDR3 sequence is 15 residues long. The CDR3 reads CASSGRQGRYNEQFF. The CDR3 region has the DNA TGTGCCAGCAGTGGCAGACAGGGCAGGTACAATGAGCAGTTCTTC.

The chain uses TRBV4-1 and TRBJ2-7; weak D call: TRBD2 (5 bases). CDR1 and CDR2 (germline): MGHRA, YSYEKL. V lost 1 base, J lost 4 bases, and 20 bases lay in between. The CDR3 has 17 residues. DNA of the CDR3: TGCGCCAGCAGCCAAGGAAGGTCCAGGTCGGACTTTTACGAGCAGTACTTC. Translated: CASSQGRSRSDFYEQYF.

The CDR3 DNA reads as TGTGCCAGCAGCCCTACGAACACCGGGGAGCTGTTTTTT. Translation: CASSPTNTGELFF. V usage is TRBV9 and J usage is TRBJ2-2, with D hard to call. The CDR3 extends over 13 amino acids. V was shortened by 4 bases and J by 0 bases, with 4 bases between the two germline ends. The germline gives CDR1 SGDLS, CDR2 YYNGEE.

This rearrangement joins TRBV5-1 to TRBJ1-5, with a weak D call TRBD1 (6 bases). CDR1 is SGHRS, CDR2 YFSETQ, per germline. The ends were cut back, 3 bases at V and 2 bases at J, with 9 bases in the middle. The CDR3 has 14 residues. CDR3 nucleotide sequence: TGCGCCAGCAGCTCAGGGGAAGGCAATCAGCCCCAGCATTTT. Protein: CASSSGEGNQPQHF.

The chain links TRBV30 to TRBJ2-7; 8 bases match TRBD2. CDR3 length: 13 residues. V was clipped by 0 bases and J by 5 bases; unmatched bases: 3. In germline, CDR1 is GTSNPN, CDR2 SVGIG (reference sequence). CDR3 residues: CAWSVLSGNEQYF. In nucleotides, the CDR3 is TGTGCCTGGAGTGTCCTTAGCGGGAACGAGCAGTACTTC.

J is TRBJ2-1 and V is TRBV9, with a weak D call TRBD2 (6 bases). Germline assignment: CDR1 SGDLS and CDR2 YYNGEE. V lost 0 bases to trimming and J lost 8 bases, with 21 bases between them. The CDR3 length is 17 residues. The chain's CDR3 is CASSVGIGDSTLDEQFF. The CDR3 DNA reads TGTGCCAGCAGCGTAGGGATCGGGGACTCCACTTTGGATGAGCAGTTCTTC.

In the case of this clone: In this CDR3 the conserved last residue, phenylalanine or tryptophan, is missing, so a read error is likely. The limits of the CDR3 on the DNA are not certain, so only TCRdb's listed CDR3 is given. The chain employs TRBV5-1 and TRBJ1-2; the DNA was not used to check the table's D call, TRBD1. The CDR3 totals 13 residues, both ends included. Germline CDR1 reads SGHRS; CDR2 reads YFSETQ. This chain's CDR3 is CASSLAGTGLVSL.

The rearrangement links TRBV5-4 to TRBJ2-5; no reliable D call. CDR1 SGHNT and CDR2 YYREEE come from the germline V gene (reference sequence). CDR3 length: 14 amino acids. V was clipped by 1 base and J by 0 bases, with 7 bases between them. In DNA, the CDR3 is TGTGCCAGCAGCTTGTTGGCCGACCAAGAGACCCAGTACTTC. Its translation is CASSLLADQETQYF. The variable domain in full, with the rest retrieved from reference TRBV5-4 and TRBJ2-5, is ETGVTQSPTHLIKTRGQQVTLRCSSQSGHNTVSWYQQALGQGPQFIFQYYREEENGRGNFPPRFSGLQFPNYSSELNVNALELDDSALYLCASSLLADQETQYFGPGTRLLVL.

The gene calls are TRBV4-1 and TRBJ2-7, with D maybe TRBD1 (6 bases). The CDR3 sequence is 14 residues long. From germline, CDR1 is MGHRA and CDR2 YSYEKL. V was clipped by 4 bases and J by 4 bases, with 14 bases between them. The DNA of the CDR3 is TGCGCCAGCAGCCTATCGACAGGAGAGTACGAGCAGTACTTC. Amino acid sequence: CASSLSTGEYEQYF.

J is TRBJ2-1 and V is TRBV6-5, with 7 nucleotides matching TRBD1. With V trimmed by 0 bases and J by 4 bases, 0 bases remained unmatched. The CDR3 loop spans 14 amino acids. The V gene's germline CDR1 is MNHEY and CDR2 SVGAGI. As DNA, the CDR3 is TGTGCCAGCAGTTACTCGACAGGGTACAATGAGCAGTTCTTC. As protein: CASSYSTGYNEQFF.

The chain links TRBV11-2 to TRBJ1-2; D remains ambiguous. Trimming removed 2 bases at V and 4 bases at J, with 17 bases between. This CDR3 region has 16 residues. Germline V gives CDR1 SGHAT, CDR2 FQNNGV. Here the CDR3 reads CASSLFTPGSGYGYTF. In nucleotides, the CDR3 is TGTGCCAGCAGCTTATTCACCCCGGGGAGCGGCTATGGCTACACCTTC.

CDR3 nucleotide sequence: TGTGCCAGCAGCTTACGGACAGGGGGCAATGAGCAGTTCTTC. Translation gives CASSLRTGGNEQFF. The V and J genes are TRBV7-8 and TRBJ2-1, with 10 bases identical to TRBD1. The CDR3 loop spans 14 amino acids. Germline CDR1 is SGHVS and CDR2 is FQNEAQ. Germline trimming cut 2 bases from V and 6 bases from J; bases unmatched to any gene: 1.

This sequence joins TRBV5-1 and TRBJ1-4; D is ambiguous. The V end lost 4 bases, the J end lost 8 bases, and 15 bases lay between the germline ends. The germline V gene encodes CDR1 SGHRS and CDR2 YFSETQ. The CDR3 is 14 residues long. CDR3 coding DNA: TGCGCCAGCAGCCCCTCGGCGGTAGGAGAAAAACTGTTTTTT. Translation gives CASSPSAVGEKLFF.

The chain employs TRBV6-5 and TRBJ2-7; D not certain. V lost 2 bases and J lost 0, with 8 bases in between. Looked up from germline, CDR1 is MNHEY and CDR2 is SVGAGI. This CDR3 is 14 amino acids long. The chain's CDR3 is CASSYAVNSYEQYF. The CDR3, as DNA: TGTGCCAGCAGTTACGCGGTTAACTCCTACGAGCAGTACTTC.

This chain links TRBV10-3 with TRBJ2-1; 7 nucleotides match TRBD1. This CDR3 region has 14 residues. The V gene end was trimmed by 1 base and the J gene end by 9 bases; junction bases not matched to a gene: 6. Germline V lookup: CDR1 ENHRY, CDR2 SYGVKD. The CDR3 DNA is TGTGCCATCAGTGAGTTTCCAGGGGGAGCTGAGCAGTTCTTC. Translation: CAISEFPGGAEQFF.

The chain combines TRBV19 with TRBJ1-2, with D perhaps matching TRBD1 (5 bases). CDR1 is LNHDA and CDR2 is SQIVND in the germline V gene (reference sequence). Trimming took 11 bases from V and 0 from J, leaving 13 bases between them. The CDR3 totals 13 residues. Here the CDR3 reads CAATAGPNYGYTF. The CDR3, as DNA: TGTGCCGCGACAGCTGGTCCTAACTATGGCTACACCTTC.

The chain uses TRBV5-1 and TRBJ1-2, with a weak D call TRBD1 (6 bases). The ends were cut back, 0 bases at V and 4 bases at J, with 13 bases in the middle. CDR1 and CDR2 (germline): SGHRS, YFSETQ. CDR3 size: 15 residues. Here the CDR3 reads CASSLVRGAGYGYTF. The CDR3 region has the DNA TGCGCCAGCAGCTTGGTCCGGGGGGCCGGCTATGGCTACACCTTC.

The J gene is TRBJ2-2, the V gene TRBV29-1; D is perhaps TRBD1 (6 bases). The CDR3 is 13 amino acids. V was cut by 3 bases and J by 5 bases, with 10 bases left in between. CDR1 SQVTM and CDR2 ANQGSEA come from the germline V gene. DNA of the CDR3: TGCAGCGTTGACCACAGGGAAACCGGGGAGCTGTTTTTT. This codes for CSVDHRETGELFF.